Following are 20 T cell receptor beta chains from one sample sequenced in a study of T cell clonotyping in hematopoietic cell transplantation. Profiling relied on immunoSEQ multiplex PCR, and the TCRdb table lists in-frame clones only, not all of them. The sample includes 25,000 to 35,000 clones, roughly 71% of them seen just once. Time point noted: recipient sample about 28 days before transplant, after cytoreduction. This sample comprised peripheral blood mononuclear cells, obtained before stem cell transplant. All receptors come from a man aged 50-60 years with myelodysplastic syndrome. Some clones in this sample may be carry-over from other donors' samples.

The chain carries TRBV27 and TRBJ2-7; D uncertain. CDR3 length: 14 residues. Germline assignment: CDR1 MNHEY and CDR2 SMNVEV (reference sequence). Trimming took off 5 bases at V and 4 bases at J, with 15 bases between the two ends. The CDR3 nucleotides are TGTGCCAGCAGTCTTCGAACGGACGGGTACGAGCAGTACTTC. Amino acid sequence: CASSLRTDGYEQYF.

J is TRBJ2-3 and V is TRBV30; no clear D gene. Germline V gene lookup returns CDR1 GTSNPN and CDR2 SVGIG (reference sequence). The CDR3 extends over 14 amino acids. Trimming cost V 7 bases and J 5 bases, with 19 bases left between them. The chain's CDR3 is CASECQERLDTQYF. Written as DNA, the CDR3 is TGTGCCTCCGAGTGCCAGGAGAGGTTAGATACGCAGTATTTT.

The chain uses TRBV5-1 and TRBJ2-3, with TRBD2 identical over 7 bases. The CDR3 is 15 residues long. Per germline, CDR1 SGHRS and CDR2 YFSETQ. The ends lost 0 bases at V and 6 bases at J; junction bases unmatched: 7. The CDR3 nucleotides read TGCGCCAGCAGCTTGGCGGGGAGGGTCGAGGATACGCAGTATTTT. Translating gives CASSLAGRVEDTQYF.

CDR3 nucleotides: TGTGCCTGGAGTCTCGGGACAGGGGCATACGAGCAGTACTTC. Translating gives CAWSLGTGAYEQYF. This sequence joins TRBV30 and TRBJ2-7, with 10 bases aligning to TRBD1. The CDR3 spans 14 residues. J gave up 4 bases and V 2 bases, and 5 bases lay outside the gene matches. Germline loops: CDR1 GTSNPN, CDR2 SVGIG (reference sequence).

The chain joins TRBV6-5 to TRBJ2-1; a possible D gene is TRBD2 (6 bases). V was pared by 4 bases and J by 0 bases, with 7 bases between. This CDR3 has 14 amino acids. Germline loops: CDR1 MNHEY, CDR2 SVGAGI. CDR3 nucleotide sequence: TGTGCCAGCAGTTCCGGGAGCTCCTACAATGAGCAGTTCTTC. This sequence encodes CASSSGSSYNEQFF.

About this clone: Its ends do not fully match the called genes, so a read error is possible. The chain recombines TRBV30 with TRBJ1-2; 12 bases line up with TRBD1. Germline loops: CDR1 GTSNPN, CDR2 SVGIG (reference sequence). This CDR3 has 12 amino acids. The CDR3 reads CAWSGDRGPQDF. In DNA, the CDR3 is TGTGCCTGGAGTGGGGACAGGGGGCCTCAGGACTTC. The full variable domain, completed using reference TRBV30 and TRBJ1-2, is SQTIHQWPATLVQPVGSPLSLECTVEGTSNPNLYWYRQAAGRGLQLLFYSVGIGQISSEVPQNLSASRPQDRQFILSSKKLLLSDSGFYLCAWSGDRGPQDFGSGTRLTVV.

The V and J genes are TRBV7-9 and TRBJ1-1; D is perhaps TRBD1 (6 bases). Between the trimmed V and J ends, which lost 1 base and 9 bases, there was a span of 12 bases. The CDR3 loop spans 13 amino acids. From germline, CDR1 is SEHNR and CDR2 FQNEAQ (reference sequence). This CDR3 is CASSLEAGAQAFF. CDR3 sequence (DNA): TGTGCCAGCAGCTTAGAGGCAGGGGCCCAAGCTTTCTTT.

This clone was seen more than once but under ten times. The chain links TRBV6-5 to TRBJ1-2; D gene ambiguous. Deletions cut 0 bases from V and 4 bases from J, with 9 bases between. CDR1 and CDR2 (germline): MNHEY, SVGAGI. The CDR3 spans 14 residues. CDR3 sequence reads: CASSYSTRPYGYTF. The CDR3 region has the DNA TGTGCCAGCAGTTACTCGACCCGGCCCTATGGCTACACCTTC.

The chain recombines TRBV28 with TRBJ2-7, with D unresolved. Germline values: CDR1 MDHEN, CDR2 SYDVKM. Trimming shortened V by 5 bases and J by 3 bases, and 14 bases separated the two germline ends. This CDR3 spans 14 amino acids. The DNA of the CDR3 is TGTGCCAGCAGTCCCCCAGGCCGGAACTACGAGCAGTACTTC. The encoded protein is CASSPPGRNYEQYF.

This rearrangement joins TRBV14 to TRBJ2-7, with D possibly matching TRBD2 (5 bases). The germline gives CDR1 SGHDN, CDR2 FVKESK. This CDR3 region has 14 residues. V dropped 1 base and J dropped 7 bases, with 14 bases sitting between them. The CDR3 nucleotides are TGTGCCAGCAGCCAAGTTGGGGAGTATCGAGAGCAGTACTTC. Translation gives CASSQVGEYREQYF.

The V call is TRBV2, the J call TRBJ1-5; 8 bases fit TRBD1. The germline V gene has CDR1 SNHLY and CDR2 FYNNEI. CDR3 size: 15 residues. V gave up 6 bases and J gave up 2 bases; unmatched junction bases: 6. The CDR3 DNA reads as TGTGCCAGCAGAGGGACAGGATGGGGCAATCAGCCCCAGCATTTT. It translates to CASRGTGWGNQPQHF.

V gene TRBV30 combines with J gene TRBJ2-7, with D uncertain. V dropped 3 bases and J dropped 0 bases, with 15 bases sitting between them. CDR1 is GTSNPN and CDR2 is SVGIG in the germline V gene (reference sequence). CDR3 length equals 15 residues. The DNA of the CDR3 is TGTGCCTGGAGCCCCCGGACGTCCGGCTCCTACGAGCAGTACTTC. It is translated as CAWSPRTSGSYEQYF.

This clone was observed a single time. V is TRBV6-1 and J is TRBJ2-7; D might be TRBD1 or TRBD2, each matching 5 bases. V lost 7 bases to trimming and J lost 3 bases, with 19 bases between them. The CDR3 is made up of 15 amino acids. Germline CDR1 and CDR2: MNHNS and SASEGT. Here the CDR3 DNA reads TGTGCCAGCACCCCACTATGGGACGGTGGCTACGAGCAGTACTTC. Translating it yields CASTPLWDGGYEQYF.

Points on this clone: Since the CDR3 does not end with the conserved phenylalanine or tryptophan, this likely comes from a read error. The CDR3: CARHLGTGNSPLHL. DNA of the CDR3: TGTGCCAGACATCTCGGGACAGGGAATTCACCCCTCCACCTT. The rearrangement uses TRBV2 and TRBJ1-6, with 9 bases identical to TRBD1. The V segment lost 9 bases and the J segment 7 bases; nucleotides outside the gene matches: 7. Germline lookup yields CDR1 SNHLY and CDR2 FYNNEI. This CDR3 comprises 14 residues.

The chain joins TRBV30 to TRBJ1-1; a weak D match, TRBD1 (6 bases). The germline V gene encodes CDR1 GTSNPN and CDR2 SVGIG (reference sequence). This CDR3 has 11 amino acids. The germline V and J ends were trimmed by 5 bases and 6 bases, with 10 bases remaining between them. The CDR3 DNA reads TGTGCCTGGGGGGGCGGGGCTGAAGCTTTCTTT. Translation gives CAWGGGAEAFF.

This rearrangement joins TRBV19 to TRBJ2-1; D is perhaps TRBD2 (6 bases). This CDR3 is built from 15 residues. Germline values: CDR1 LNHDA, CDR2 SQIVND (reference sequence). Trimming shortened V by 5 bases and J by 0 bases, and 11 bases separated the two germline ends. The CDR3 protein is CASSSRGSSYNEQFF. The CDR3 DNA sequence: TGTGCCAGTAGTTCCCGGGGGAGCTCCTACAATGAGCAGTTCTTC.

The chain uses TRBV2 and TRBJ1-2, with D uncertain. CDR1 is SNHLY and CDR2 is FYNNEI in the germline V gene. The CDR3 length is 13 residues. Trimming cost V 9 bases and J 0 bases, with 11 bases left between them. This CDR3 reads CARSGETNYGYTF. In nucleotides, the CDR3 is TGTGCCAGGTCAGGAGAAACTAACTATGGCTACACCTTC.

This CDR3 is CASSARDSATYEQYF. CDR3 coding DNA: TGCGCCAGCAGCGCCCGGGACAGCGCGACCTACGAGCAGTACTTC. This sequence joins TRBV5-1 and TRBJ2-7, with 7 bases that match TRBD1. The V gene end was trimmed by 4 bases and the J gene end by 2 bases; junction bases not matched to a gene: 9. The CDR3 length is 15 residues. The germline V gene encodes CDR1 SGHRS and CDR2 YFSETQ.

This clone was observed a single time. The chain joins TRBV6-5 to TRBJ1-2, with 7 positions matching TRBD1. V trimming: 6 bases; J trimming: 2 bases; junction bases outside the gene matches: 9. Germline V gene data show CDR1 as MNHEY and CDR2 as SVGAGI. CDR3 size: 15 residues. The CDR3 nucleotides read TGTGCCAGCAGCCCCGGGACAGCCGACAACTATGGCTACACCTTC. The encoded protein is CASSPGTADNYGYTF.

This chain uses TRBV28 with TRBJ2-5, with 10 bases that match TRBD2. The CDR3 extends over 16 amino acids. CDR1 MDHEN and CDR2 SYDVKM come from the germline V gene. After removal of 3 bases from V and 2 bases from J, the junction contained 6 bases not matched to a gene. The CDR3 region has the DNA TGTGCCAGCAGTTTCGGGGCTAGCGGGGGTCAAGAGACCCAGTACTTC. Residues: CASSFGASGGQETQYF. Full variable domain (remainder filled in from reference TRBV28 and TRBJ2-5): DVKVTQSSRYLVKRTGEKVFLECVQDMDHENMFWYRQDPGLGLRLIYFSYDVKMKEKGDIPEGYSVSREKKERFSLILESASTNQTSMYLCASSFGASGGQETQYFGPGTRLLVL.